This T cell receptor (beta chain) was sequenced for a study of blood T cell repertoires in COVID-19. Study as a whole: Sources were T cells, B-cell-depleted T cells, or PBMCs; the material itself was cDNA or gDNA.

As processed by the authors: Nucleated cell counts were estimated from reference gene primer amplification. Data came from immunoSEQ multiplex PCR; TCRdb stores just in-frame clones and leaves some out. V and J calls plus clone size are reproduced from that table; the DNA served to infer D and trimming. The sample holds about 290,000 clones, around four fifths seen once. Germline V gene sequence: CDR1 SNHLY, CDR2 FYNNEI. Unmatched junction bases numbered 13, after V lost 8 bases and J lost 3 bases. This CDR3 is built from 16 residues. This chain links TRBV2 with TRBJ2-3; TRBD2 matches at 8 bases. The TCR sequence derives from a woman between 45 and 60 years old with active or convalescent COVID-19. Sequencing was carried out using peripheral blood. The CDR3 spells CASQRSREGGTDTQYF. CDR3 DNA: TGTGCCAGCCAAAGATCTCGGGAGGGGGGAACAGATACGCAGTATTTT.